These 24 T cell receptor beta chains came from one sample sequenced in a study of T-cell reconstitution after alpha-beta-depleted transplantation in children. Unique molecular identifiers were incorporated into the prepared TCRbeta library. TCRdb itself ran the PCR reads through MiXCR, one entry per CDR3 protein. This table has 450,000 to 550,000 distinct CDR3 sequences, 9.5% to 12% appearing once. The sample here was PBMCs, mostly from graft donor cells, taken 180 days after TCRalphabeta/CD19-depleted stem cell transplant. These TCRs come from a female patient under 10 years old who had a stem cell transplant for aplastic anemia, so the T cells may come from the graft donor.

In nucleotides, the CDR3 is TGTGCCAGCAGCAGAGGACTAGCGGGAGATCAACGGGAGCAGTTCTTC. This gives the protein CASSRGLAGDQREQFF. V and J are TRBV7-9 and TRBJ2-1; 13 bases are shared with TRBD2. In germline, CDR1 is SEHNR, CDR2 FQNEAQ (reference sequence). V shed 5 bases, J shed 10 bases, and the junction held 11 bases outside the gene matches. The CDR3 runs to 16 residues.

V gene TRBV28 combines with J gene TRBJ2-7, with D perhaps matching TRBD2 (5 bases). CDR1 and CDR2 from the germline V gene are MDHEN and SYDVKM. Trimming shortened V by 9 bases and J by 3 bases, and 15 bases separated the two germline ends. CDR3 length: 13 amino acids. DNA for the CDR3: TGTGCCAGTAAGACCCTAGGAGGCTACGAGCAGTACTTC. The encoded protein is CASKTLGGYEQYF.

This clonotype came up many times. The CDR3 bases are TGTGCCAGCAGCCAAACCGGGGATACGCAGTATTTT. It specifies CASSQTGDTQYF. This rearrangement joins TRBV3-1 to TRBJ2-3, with D unresolved. The CDR3 contains 12 residues. Trimming took 2 bases from V and 6 from J, leaving 6 bases between them. Per the germline V gene, CDR1 is LGHDT and CDR2 is YNNKEL (reference sequence).

The chain carries TRBV28 and TRBJ1-5; the D gene is possibly TRBD1 (6 bases). V was pared by 2 bases and J by 4 bases, with 15 bases between. The V gene's germline CDR1 is MDHEN and CDR2 SYDVKM. The CDR3 is 16 residues long. The CDR3 region has the DNA TGTGCCAGCAGTTTAGGGGCAGGGGCCAAGAATCAGCCCCAGCATTTT. It codes for CASSLGAGAKNQPQHF.

This chain joins TRBV18 and TRBJ1-1; D unresolved. The CDR3 has 13 amino acids. Germline CDR1 KGHSH, CDR2 LQKENI. V shed 0 bases and J shed 3 bases, with 5 bases lying between them. CDR3 DNA sequence: TGTGCCAGCTCACCACCGTCTGACACTGAAGCTTTCTTT. This codes for CASSPPSDTEAFF.

CDR3 in DNA: TGCGCCAGCAGCCAAGAATTACGGGGACAGGGGAGTTCTCGGTTTTTT. Its protein product is CASSQELRGQGSSRFF. The rearrangement links TRBV4-3 to TRBJ1-4; 10 bases are shared with TRBD1. This CDR3 region has 16 residues. CDR1 LGHNA and CDR2 YSLEER come from the germline V gene. Trimming took 0 bases from V and 16 from J; bases not matched to a gene: 14.

This clonotype appeared a few times. The chain employs TRBV20-1 and TRBJ2-7; TRBD2 matches 13 bases. V shed 5 bases and J 0 bases; nucleotides not matched to a gene: 10. The CDR3 totals 17 residues. Germline V gene data show CDR1 as DFQATT and CDR2 as SNEGSKA (reference sequence). The CDR3 reads CSAWLGTSGASSYEQYF. CDR3 bases: TGCAGTGCTTGGCTCGGGACTAGCGGGGCGAGCTCCTACGAGCAGTACTTC.

This clonotype was seen a handful of times. The chain has TRBV28 and TRBJ2-7; D is undetermined. The ends were cut back, 2 bases at V and 2 bases at J, with 10 bases in the middle. Germline CDR1 is MDHEN and CDR2 is SYDVKM. The CDR3 is made up of 14 amino acids. The CDR3 loop is CASSLGSATYEQYF. For the CDR3, the DNA is TGTGCCAGCAGTTTAGGCTCGGCTACCTACGAGCAGTACTTC.

The rearrangement uses TRBV12-3 or TRBV12-4 and TRBJ1-2; D gene uncertain. V dropped 6 bases and J dropped 8 bases, with 16 bases sitting between them. The CDR3 contains 13 residues. The CDR3 here is CASRSPREWGYTF. The CDR3 DNA sequence: TGTGCCAGCAGATCTCCCCGGGAGTGGGGCTACACCTTC.

V and J are TRBV4-3 and TRBJ2-2; D ambiguous. Germline CDR1 and CDR2: LGHNA and YSLEER. The ends were cut back, 0 bases at V and 3 bases at J, with 14 bases in the middle. The CDR3 is 17 amino acids. The CDR3 is CASSQDSVPTYTGELFF. Written as DNA, the CDR3 is TGCGCCAGCAGCCAAGATTCCGTGCCGACGTACACCGGGGAGCTGTTTTTT.

The rearrangement links TRBV20-1 to TRBJ2-7; D might be TRBD1 (6 bases). Germline CDR1 DFQATT, CDR2 SNEGSKA (reference sequence). The V gene lost 5 bases and the J gene lost 6 bases, with 11 bases spanning the gap. There are 11 residues in the CDR3. The CDR3 sequence is CSAPRQAEQYF. The CDR3, as DNA: TGCAGTGCTCCCCGACAGGCCGAGCAGTACTTC.

This clonotype has only a few counts. The chain employs TRBV2 and TRBJ1-1; 10 bases align to TRBD1. Per germline, CDR1 SNHLY and CDR2 FYNNEI. CDR3 size: 15 residues. V gave up 6 bases and J gave up 6 bases; unmatched junction bases: 10. The CDR3, as DNA: TGTGCCAGCAGGGGACAGGGGTGGCGTGTCTCTGAAGCTTTCTTT. Amino acids: CASRGQGWRVSEAFF.

V usage is TRBV20-1 and J usage is TRBJ1-5; 10 nucleotides line up with TRBD1. Per the germline V gene, CDR1 is DFQATT and CDR2 is SNEGSKA (reference sequence). The CDR3 extends over 13 amino acids. Trimming cost V 2 bases and J 9 bases; bases outside gene matches: 4. This CDR3 is CSARQGQGGPQHF. DNA of the CDR3: TGCAGTGCTAGACAAGGACAGGGGGGGCCCCAGCATTTT.

This clonotype has just a few counts. The rearrangement uses TRBV4-3 and TRBJ2-5, with 12 bases that match TRBD2. CDR1 and CDR2 (germline): LGHNA, YSLEER. This CDR3 is 15 amino acids long. With 6 bases clipped from V and 5 bases from J, the junction kept 7 bases outside the gene matches. The CDR3 protein is CASSPTSGSPETQYF. The CDR3 bases are TGCGCCAGCAGTCCGACTAGCGGGAGTCCTGAGACCCAGTACTTC.

V is TRBV2 and J is TRBJ2-2, with TRBD1 as a possible D gene (5 bases). With 2 bases removed from V and 3 bases from J, the gap between germline ends came to 10 bases. CDR3 size: 15 residues. CDR1 and CDR2 (germline): SNHLY, FYNNEI. CDR3: CASSERQLDTGELFF. The CDR3 nucleotides read TGTGCCAGCAGTGAACGACAGTTGGACACCGGGGAGCTGTTTTTT.

This clonotype was seen repeatedly, ten times or more. This chain links TRBV6-5 with TRBJ2-1; perhaps D is TRBD1 or TRBD2 (6 bases each). The CDR3 has 14 amino acids. Trimming took off 3 bases at V and 8 bases at J, with 14 bases between the two ends. Germline CDR1 and CDR2: MNHEY and SVGAGI. This chain's CDR3 is CASSYGGRVDEQFF. Here the CDR3 DNA reads TGTGCCAGCAGTTATGGGGGGCGAGTCGATGAGCAGTTCTTC.

The table lists this clonotype with a few counts. This rearrangement joins TRBV6-5 to TRBJ2-2; the match to TRBD2 covers 8 bases. J gave up 10 bases and V 0 bases, and 19 bases lay outside the gene matches. CDR1 is MNHEY, CDR2 SVGAGI, per germline. The CDR3 runs to 19 residues. CDR3 bases: TGTGCCAGCAGTTACTCGATAAAGGTCGGGAGGGCTGTGAGACTGGAGCTGTTTTTT. Encoded protein: CASSYSIKVGRAVRLELFF.

This clonotype was seen only a few times. The rearrangement links TRBV27 to TRBJ1-1, with D uncertain. The CDR3 consists of 14 residues. Germline V gene sequence: CDR1 MNHEY, CDR2 SMNVEV (reference sequence). V shed 6 bases and J shed 0 bases, with 11 bases lying between them. CDR3 nucleotide sequence: TGTGCCAGCAGCGTCGGACGTTTGAACACTGAAGCTTTCTTT. Residues: CASSVGRLNTEAFF.

The J gene is TRBJ2-7, the V gene TRBV20-1; D not certain. Germline-derived CDR1 and CDR2 are DFQATT and SNEGSKA (reference sequence). Trimming left V 3 bases short and J 3 bases short, with 15 bases between. CDR3 size: 14 residues. The CDR3 reads CSARPAAVVYEQYF. The CDR3 coding sequence is TGCAGTGCTAGGCCGGCCGCAGTGGTCTACGAGCAGTACTTC.

This clonotype has a handful of counts. The V call is TRBV11-2, the J call TRBJ2-3, with D possibly called TRBD1 or TRBD2 (5 bases each). This CDR3 comprises 14 residues. CDR1 is SGHAT and CDR2 is FQNNGV in the germline V gene. V lost 2 bases to trimming and J lost 3 bases, with 9 bases between them. This chain's CDR3 is CASSLWWGTDTQYF. The CDR3, as DNA: TGTGCCAGCAGCTTATGGTGGGGGACAGATACGCAGTATTTT.

The chain has TRBV12-3 or TRBV12-4 and TRBJ2-3; D remains unclear. Trimming left V 6 bases short and J 5 bases short, with 15 bases between. This CDR3 contains 14 residues. The CDR3 spells CASSPDRTGDTQYF. Here the CDR3 DNA reads TGTGCCAGCAGCCCTGACCGTACTGGAGATACGCAGTATTTT.

The rearrangement links TRBV9 to TRBJ2-3; D possibly corresponds to TRBD1 (6 bases). Gene TRBJ1-5 matches the end of the DNA better, so the J call may be wrong. The CDR3 is 19 residues long. Germline lookup yields CDR1 SGDLS and CDR2 YYNGEE. CDR3 coding DNA: TGTGCCAGCAGCGTAGCGGGACCTATGGGGGGGCCCTACACAGATACGCAGCATTTT. This translates into CASSVAGPMGGPYTDTQHF.

The chain recombines TRBV10-3 with TRBJ2-7; 10 bases align to TRBD1. The trim removed 3 bases at V and 6 bases at J, leaving 5 bases unmatched. CDR3 length equals 14 residues. Germline CDR1 is ENHRY and CDR2 is SYGVKD. The CDR3: CAISDRDRGAEQYV. For the CDR3, the DNA is TGTGCCATCAGTGACCGGGACAGGGGTGCCGAGCAGTACGTC.

This clonotype has more than one count but fewer than ten. The CDR3: CASSQDGARRYLGDEQFF. CDR3 coding DNA: TGCGCCAGCAGCCAAGATGGGGCCAGGAGATATTTAGGCGATGAGCAGTTCTTC. V and J are TRBV4-3 and TRBJ2-1; tentative D call: TRBD1 (5 bases). CDR3 length: 18 amino acids. The V end was cut by 0 bases, the J end by 8 bases, with 23 bases between. Germline CDR1 is LGHNA and CDR2 is YSLEER.